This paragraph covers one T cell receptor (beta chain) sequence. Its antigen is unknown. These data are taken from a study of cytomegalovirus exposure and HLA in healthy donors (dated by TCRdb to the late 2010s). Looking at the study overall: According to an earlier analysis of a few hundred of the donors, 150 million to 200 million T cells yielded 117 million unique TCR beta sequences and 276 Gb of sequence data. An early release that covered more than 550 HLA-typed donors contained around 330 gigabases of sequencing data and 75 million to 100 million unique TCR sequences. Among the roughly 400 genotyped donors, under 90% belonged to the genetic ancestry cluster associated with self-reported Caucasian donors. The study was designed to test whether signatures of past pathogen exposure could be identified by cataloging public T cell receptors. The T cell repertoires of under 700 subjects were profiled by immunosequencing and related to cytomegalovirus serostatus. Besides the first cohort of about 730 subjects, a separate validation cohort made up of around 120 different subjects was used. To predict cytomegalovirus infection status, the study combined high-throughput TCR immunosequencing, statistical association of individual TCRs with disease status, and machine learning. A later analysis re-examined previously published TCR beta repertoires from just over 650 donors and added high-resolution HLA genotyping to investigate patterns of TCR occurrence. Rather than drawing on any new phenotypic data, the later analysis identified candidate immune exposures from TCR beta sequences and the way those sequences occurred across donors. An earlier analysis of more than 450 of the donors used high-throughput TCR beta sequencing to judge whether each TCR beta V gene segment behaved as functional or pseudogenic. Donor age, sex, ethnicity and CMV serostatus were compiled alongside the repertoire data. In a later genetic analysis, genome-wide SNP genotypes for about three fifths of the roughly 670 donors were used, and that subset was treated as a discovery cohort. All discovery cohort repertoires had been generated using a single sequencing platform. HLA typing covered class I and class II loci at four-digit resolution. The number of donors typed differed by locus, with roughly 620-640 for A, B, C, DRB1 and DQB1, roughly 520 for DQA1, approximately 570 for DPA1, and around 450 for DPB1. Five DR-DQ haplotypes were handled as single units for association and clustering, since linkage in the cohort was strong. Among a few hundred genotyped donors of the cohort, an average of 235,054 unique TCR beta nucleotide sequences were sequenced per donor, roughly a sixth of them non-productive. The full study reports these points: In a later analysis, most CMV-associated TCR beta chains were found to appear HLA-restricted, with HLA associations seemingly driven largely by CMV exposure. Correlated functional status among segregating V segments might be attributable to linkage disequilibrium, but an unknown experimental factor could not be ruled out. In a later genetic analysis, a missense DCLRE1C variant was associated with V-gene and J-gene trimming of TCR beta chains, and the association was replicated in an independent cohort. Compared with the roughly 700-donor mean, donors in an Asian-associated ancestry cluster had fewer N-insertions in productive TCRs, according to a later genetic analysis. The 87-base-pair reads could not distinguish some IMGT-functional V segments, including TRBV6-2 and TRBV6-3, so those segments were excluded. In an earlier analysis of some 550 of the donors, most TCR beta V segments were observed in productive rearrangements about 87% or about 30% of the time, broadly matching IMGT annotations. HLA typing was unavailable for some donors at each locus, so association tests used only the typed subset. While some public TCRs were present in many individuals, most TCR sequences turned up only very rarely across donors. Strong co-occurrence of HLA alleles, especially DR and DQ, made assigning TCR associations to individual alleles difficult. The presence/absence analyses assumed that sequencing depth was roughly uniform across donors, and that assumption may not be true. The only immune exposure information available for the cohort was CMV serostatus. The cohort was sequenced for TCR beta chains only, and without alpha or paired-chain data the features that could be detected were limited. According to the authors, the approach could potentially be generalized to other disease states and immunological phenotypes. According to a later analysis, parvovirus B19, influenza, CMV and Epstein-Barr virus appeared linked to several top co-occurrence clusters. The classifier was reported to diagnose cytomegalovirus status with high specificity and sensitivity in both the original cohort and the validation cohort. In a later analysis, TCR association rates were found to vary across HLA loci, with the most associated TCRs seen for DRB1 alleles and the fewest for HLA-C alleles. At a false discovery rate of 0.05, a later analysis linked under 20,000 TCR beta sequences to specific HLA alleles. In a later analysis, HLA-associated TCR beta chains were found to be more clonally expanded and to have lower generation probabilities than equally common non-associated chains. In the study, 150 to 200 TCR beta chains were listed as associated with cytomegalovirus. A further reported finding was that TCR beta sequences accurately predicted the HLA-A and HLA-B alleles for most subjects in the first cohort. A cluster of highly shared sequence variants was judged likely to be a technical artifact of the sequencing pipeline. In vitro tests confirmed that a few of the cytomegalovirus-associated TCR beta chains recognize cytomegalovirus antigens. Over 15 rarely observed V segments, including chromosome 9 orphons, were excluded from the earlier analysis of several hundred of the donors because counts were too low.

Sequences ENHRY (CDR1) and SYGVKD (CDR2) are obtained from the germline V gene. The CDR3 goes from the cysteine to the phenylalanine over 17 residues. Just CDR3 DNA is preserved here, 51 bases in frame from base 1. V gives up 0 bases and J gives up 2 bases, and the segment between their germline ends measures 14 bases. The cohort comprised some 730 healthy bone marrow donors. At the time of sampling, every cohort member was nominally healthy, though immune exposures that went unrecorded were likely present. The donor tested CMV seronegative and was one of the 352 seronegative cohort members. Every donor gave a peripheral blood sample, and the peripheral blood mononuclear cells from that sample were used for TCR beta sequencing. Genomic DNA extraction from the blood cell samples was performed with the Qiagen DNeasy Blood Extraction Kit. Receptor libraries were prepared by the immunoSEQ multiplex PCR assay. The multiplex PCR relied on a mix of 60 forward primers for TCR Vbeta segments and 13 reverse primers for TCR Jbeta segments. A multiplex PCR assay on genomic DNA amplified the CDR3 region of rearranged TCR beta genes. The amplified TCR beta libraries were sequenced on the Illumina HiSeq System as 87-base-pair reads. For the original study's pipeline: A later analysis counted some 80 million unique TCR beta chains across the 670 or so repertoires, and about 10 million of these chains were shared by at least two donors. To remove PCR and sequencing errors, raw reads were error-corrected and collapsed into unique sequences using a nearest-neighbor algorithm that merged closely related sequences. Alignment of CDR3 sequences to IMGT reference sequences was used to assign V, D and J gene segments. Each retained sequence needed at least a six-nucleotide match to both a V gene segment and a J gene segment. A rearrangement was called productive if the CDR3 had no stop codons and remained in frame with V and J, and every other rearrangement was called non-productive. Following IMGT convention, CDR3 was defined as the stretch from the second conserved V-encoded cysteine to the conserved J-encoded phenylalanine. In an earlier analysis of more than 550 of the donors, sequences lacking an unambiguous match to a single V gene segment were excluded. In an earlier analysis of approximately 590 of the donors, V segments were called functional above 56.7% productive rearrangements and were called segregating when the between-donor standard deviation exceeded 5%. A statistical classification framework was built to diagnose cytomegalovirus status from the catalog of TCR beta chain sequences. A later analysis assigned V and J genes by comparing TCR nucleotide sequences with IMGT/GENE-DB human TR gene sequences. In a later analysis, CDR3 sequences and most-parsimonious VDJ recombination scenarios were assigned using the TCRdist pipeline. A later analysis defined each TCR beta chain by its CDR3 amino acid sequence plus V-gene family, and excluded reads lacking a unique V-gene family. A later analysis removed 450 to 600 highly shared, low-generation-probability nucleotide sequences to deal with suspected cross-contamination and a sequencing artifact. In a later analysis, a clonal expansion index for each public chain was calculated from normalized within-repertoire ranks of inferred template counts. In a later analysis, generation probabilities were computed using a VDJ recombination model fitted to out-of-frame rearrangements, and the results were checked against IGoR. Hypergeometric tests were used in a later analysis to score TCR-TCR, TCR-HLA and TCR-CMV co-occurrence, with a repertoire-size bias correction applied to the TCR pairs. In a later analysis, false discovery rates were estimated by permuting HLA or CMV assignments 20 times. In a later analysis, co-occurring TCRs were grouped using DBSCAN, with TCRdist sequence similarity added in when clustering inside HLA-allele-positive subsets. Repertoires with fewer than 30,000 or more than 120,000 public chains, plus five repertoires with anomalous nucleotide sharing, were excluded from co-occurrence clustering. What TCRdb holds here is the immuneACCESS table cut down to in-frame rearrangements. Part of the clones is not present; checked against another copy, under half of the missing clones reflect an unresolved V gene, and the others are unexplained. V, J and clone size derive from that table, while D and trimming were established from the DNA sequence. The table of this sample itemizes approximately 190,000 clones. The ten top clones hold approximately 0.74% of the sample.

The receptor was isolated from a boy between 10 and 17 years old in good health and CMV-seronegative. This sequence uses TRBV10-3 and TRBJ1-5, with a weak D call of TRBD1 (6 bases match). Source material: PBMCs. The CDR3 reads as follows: CAISESTQGSGNQPQHF. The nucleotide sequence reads TGTGCCATCAGTGAGTCGACCCAGGGGTCCGGCAATCAGCCCCAGCATTTT.